This T cell receptor beta chain was sequenced during a study of sequential checkpoint blockade in melanoma. Noted treatment: randomized to nivolumab then ipilimumab (arm A) or the reverse (arm B). Per germline, CDR1 LNHDA and CDR2 SQIVND (reference sequence). J lost 3 bases, V lost 1 base, and 3 bases had no gene match. The CDR3 has 15 residues. Using immunoSEQ multiplex PCR, the repertoire was profiled, and TCRdb retains in-frame clones only, with some absent. The table has more than 9,500 clones, about 65% seen once. The sequences come from CD8+ T cells sorted from blood (inferred from file names), collected from a patient given nivolumab and ipilimumab in sequence. This clonotype originated in a human donor with melanoma. The chain is built from TRBV19 and TRBJ2-7; 10 nucleotides line up with TRBD2. The CDR3 loop reads CASSIGASGSYEQYF. In DNA, the CDR3 is TGTGCCAGTAGTATAGGGGCTAGCGGGAGCTACGAGCAGTACTTC.